This T cell receptor (beta chain) was recovered during a study of CD8 T cells in ankylosing spondylitis. General study points: Ankylosing spondylitis blood appeared to carry a characteristic TCR beta motif of roughly 8 highly homologous variants.

The CDR3 loop spans 13 amino acids. With V trimmed by 6 bases and J by 8 bases, 8 bases remained unmatched. Germline-derived CDR1 and CDR2 are MNHNS and SASEGT. Worth noting for this clonotype: What it binds is unknown.

TCRdb ran MiXCR on the 5' RACE reads and lists one entry per CDR3 protein. The sample includes approximately 250,000 distinct CDR3 sequences, more than 20% seen only once; the top ten take less than 0.75%. The sequencing sample was made of blood, either unsorted or a sorted T cell fraction (not recorded which). This chain joins TRBV6-1 and TRBJ1-2, with 8 bases aligning to TRBD1. The origin of this receptor is a male donor with ankylosing spondylitis or in good health (not recorded which). CDR3 DNA: TGTGCCAGCAGCCGAGGACAGGGTTTCGGCTACACCTTC. This gives the protein CASSRGQGFGYTF.